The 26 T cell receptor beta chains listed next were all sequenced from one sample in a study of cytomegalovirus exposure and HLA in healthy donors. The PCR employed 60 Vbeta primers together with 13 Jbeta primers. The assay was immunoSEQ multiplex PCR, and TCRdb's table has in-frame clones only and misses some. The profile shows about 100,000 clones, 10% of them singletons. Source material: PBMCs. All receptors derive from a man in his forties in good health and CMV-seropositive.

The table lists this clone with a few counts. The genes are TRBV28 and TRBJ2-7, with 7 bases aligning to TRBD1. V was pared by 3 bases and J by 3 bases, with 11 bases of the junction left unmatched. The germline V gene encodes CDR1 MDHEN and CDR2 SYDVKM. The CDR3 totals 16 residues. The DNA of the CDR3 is TGTGCCAGCAGTTTCCCAGCTGGGGGACAGCTCTACGAGCAGTACTTC. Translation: CASSFPAGGQLYEQYF.

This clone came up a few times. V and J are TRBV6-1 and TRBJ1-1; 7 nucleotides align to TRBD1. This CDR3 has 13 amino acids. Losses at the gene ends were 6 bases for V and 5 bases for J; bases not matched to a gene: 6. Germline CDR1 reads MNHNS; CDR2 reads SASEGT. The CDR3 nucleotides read TGTGCCAGCAGCCAACAGGGGAGGACTGAAGCTTTCTTT. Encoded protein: CASSQQGRTEAFF.

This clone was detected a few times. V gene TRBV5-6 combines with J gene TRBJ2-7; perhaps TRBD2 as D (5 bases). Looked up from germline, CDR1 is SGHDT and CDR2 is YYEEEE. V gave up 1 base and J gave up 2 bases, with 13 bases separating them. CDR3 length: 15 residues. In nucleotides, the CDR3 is TGTGCCAGCAGCTTGTTTACCGGGGAAACCTACGAGCAGTACTTC. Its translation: CASSLFTGETYEQYF. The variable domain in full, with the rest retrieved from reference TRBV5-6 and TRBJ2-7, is DAGVTQSPTHLIKTRGQQVTLRCSPKSGHDTVSWYQQALGQGPQFIFQYYEEEERQRGNFPDRFSGHQFPNYSSELNVNALLLGDSALYLCASSLFTGETYEQYFGPGTRLTVT.

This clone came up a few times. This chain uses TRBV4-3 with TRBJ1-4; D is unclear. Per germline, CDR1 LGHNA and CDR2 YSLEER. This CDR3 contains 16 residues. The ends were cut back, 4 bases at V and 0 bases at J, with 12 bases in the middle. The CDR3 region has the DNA TGCGCCAGCAGCCTGAGCAGACATGCAACTAATGAAAAACTGTTTTTT. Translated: CASSLSRHATNEKLFF.

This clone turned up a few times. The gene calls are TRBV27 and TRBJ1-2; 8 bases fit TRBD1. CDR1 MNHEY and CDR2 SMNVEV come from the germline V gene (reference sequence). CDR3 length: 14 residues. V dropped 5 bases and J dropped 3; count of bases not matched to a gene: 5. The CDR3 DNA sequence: TGTGCCAGCAGTCTCCGACAGGGGCACTATGGCTACACCTTC. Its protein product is CASSLRQGHYGYTF.

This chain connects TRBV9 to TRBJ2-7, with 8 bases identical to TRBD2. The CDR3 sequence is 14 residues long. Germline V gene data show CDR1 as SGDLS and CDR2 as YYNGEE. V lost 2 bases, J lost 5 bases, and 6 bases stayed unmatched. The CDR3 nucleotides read TGTGCCAGCAGCGTCCTTGGGCGGGAGGACGAGCAGTACTTC. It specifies CASSVLGREDEQYF.

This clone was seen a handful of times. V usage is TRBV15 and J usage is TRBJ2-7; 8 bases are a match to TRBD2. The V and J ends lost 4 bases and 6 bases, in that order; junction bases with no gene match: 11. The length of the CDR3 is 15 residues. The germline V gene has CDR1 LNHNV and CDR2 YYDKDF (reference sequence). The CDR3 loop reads CATSKGAGGLGEQYF. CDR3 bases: TGTGCCACCAGCAAGGGTGCGGGAGGCTTGGGCGAGCAGTACTTC.

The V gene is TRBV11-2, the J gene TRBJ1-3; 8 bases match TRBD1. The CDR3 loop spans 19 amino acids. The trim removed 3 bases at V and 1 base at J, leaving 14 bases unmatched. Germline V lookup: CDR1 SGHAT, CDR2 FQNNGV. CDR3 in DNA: TGTGCCAGCAGCTTTGGAGTGCTAGGACAGGGTCGATCTGGAAACACCATATATTTT. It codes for CASSFGVLGQGRSGNTIYF.

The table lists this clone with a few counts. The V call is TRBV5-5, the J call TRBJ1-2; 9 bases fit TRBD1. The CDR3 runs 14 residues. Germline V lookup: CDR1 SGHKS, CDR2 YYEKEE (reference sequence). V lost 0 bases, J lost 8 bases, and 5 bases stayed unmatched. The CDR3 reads CASSLAGQGGGYTF. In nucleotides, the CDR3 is TGTGCCAGCAGCTTGGCGGGACAGGGCGGGGGCTACACCTTC.

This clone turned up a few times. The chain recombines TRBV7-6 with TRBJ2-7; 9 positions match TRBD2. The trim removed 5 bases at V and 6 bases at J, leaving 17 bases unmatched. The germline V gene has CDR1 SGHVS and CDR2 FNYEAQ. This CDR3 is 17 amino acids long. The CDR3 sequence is CASSPMTSGAGPSEQYF. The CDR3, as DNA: TGTGCCAGCAGCCCAATGACTAGCGGAGCCGGCCCCTCCGAGCAGTACTTC.

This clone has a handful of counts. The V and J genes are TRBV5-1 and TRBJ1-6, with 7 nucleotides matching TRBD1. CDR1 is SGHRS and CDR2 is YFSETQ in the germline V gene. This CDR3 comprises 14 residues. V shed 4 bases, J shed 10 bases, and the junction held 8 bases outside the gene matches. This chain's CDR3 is CASSLGQESSPLHF. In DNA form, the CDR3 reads TGCGCCAGCAGCCTAGGACAGGAAAGCTCACCCCTCCACTTT.

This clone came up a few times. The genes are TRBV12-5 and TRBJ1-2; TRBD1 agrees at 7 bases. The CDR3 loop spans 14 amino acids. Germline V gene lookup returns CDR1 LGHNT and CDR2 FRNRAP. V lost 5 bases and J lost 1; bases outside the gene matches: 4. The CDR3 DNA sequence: TGTGCTAGTGGTGAGGGACAGAATAACTATGGCTACACCTTC. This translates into CASGEGQNNYGYTF.

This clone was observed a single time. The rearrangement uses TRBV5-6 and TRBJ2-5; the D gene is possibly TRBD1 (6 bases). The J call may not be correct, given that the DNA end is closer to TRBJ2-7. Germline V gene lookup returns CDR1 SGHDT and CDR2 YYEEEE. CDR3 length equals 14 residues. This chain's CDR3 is CASSLRTGFYEQYF. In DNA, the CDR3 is TGTGCCAGCAGCTTGCGTACAGGGTTCTACGAGCAGTACTTC.

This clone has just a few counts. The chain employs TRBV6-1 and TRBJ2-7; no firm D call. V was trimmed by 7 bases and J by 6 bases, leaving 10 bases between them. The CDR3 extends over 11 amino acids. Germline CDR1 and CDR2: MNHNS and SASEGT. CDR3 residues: CASILVSEQYF. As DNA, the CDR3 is TGTGCCAGCATCTTAGTATCCGAGCAGTACTTC.

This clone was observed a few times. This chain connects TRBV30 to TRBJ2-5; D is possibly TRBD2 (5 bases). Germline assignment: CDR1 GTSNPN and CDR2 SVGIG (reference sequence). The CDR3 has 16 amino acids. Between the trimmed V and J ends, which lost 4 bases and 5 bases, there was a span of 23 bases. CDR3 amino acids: CAWNREGAEVGETQYF. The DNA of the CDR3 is TGTGCCTGGAACCGTGAGGGTGCAGAGGTAGGGGAGACCCAGTACTTC.

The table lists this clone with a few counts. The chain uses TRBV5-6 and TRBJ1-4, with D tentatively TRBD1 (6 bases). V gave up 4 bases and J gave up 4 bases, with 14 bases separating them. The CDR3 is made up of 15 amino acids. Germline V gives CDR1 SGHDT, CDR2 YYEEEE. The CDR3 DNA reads TGTGCCAGCAGCCGACAGGATTGGGGTAATGAAAAACTGTTTTTT. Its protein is CASSRQDWGNEKLFF.

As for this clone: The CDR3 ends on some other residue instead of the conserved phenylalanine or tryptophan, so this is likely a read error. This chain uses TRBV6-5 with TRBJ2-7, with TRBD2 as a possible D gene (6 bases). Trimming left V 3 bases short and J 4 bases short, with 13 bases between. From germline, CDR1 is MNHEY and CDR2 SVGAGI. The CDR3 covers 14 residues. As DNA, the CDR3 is TGTGCCAGCAGTTATGGGGGAGGTGGTTACGAGCAGTACTCC. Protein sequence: CASSYGGGGYEQYS.

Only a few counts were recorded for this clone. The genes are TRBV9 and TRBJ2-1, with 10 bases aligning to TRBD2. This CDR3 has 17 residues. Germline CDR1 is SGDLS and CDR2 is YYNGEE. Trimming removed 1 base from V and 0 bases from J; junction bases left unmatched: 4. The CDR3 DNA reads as TGTGCCAGCAGCGTATGGACTAGCGGTAGCTCCTACAATGAGCAGTTCTTC. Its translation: CASSVWTSGSSYNEQFF.

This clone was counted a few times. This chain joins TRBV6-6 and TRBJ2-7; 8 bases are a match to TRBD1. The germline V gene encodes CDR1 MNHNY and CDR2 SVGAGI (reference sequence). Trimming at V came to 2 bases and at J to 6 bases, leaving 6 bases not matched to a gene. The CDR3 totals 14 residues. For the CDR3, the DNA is TGTGCCAGCAGTTACAGGTCAGGGGGCGGCGAGCAGTACTTC. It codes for CASSYRSGGGEQYF.

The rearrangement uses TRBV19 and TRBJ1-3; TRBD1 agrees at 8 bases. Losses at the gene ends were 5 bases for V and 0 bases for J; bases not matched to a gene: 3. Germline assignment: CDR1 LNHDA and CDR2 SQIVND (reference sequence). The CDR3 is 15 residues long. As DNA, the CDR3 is TGTGCCAGTAGTCCGACAGGGGTCTCTGGAAACACCATATATTTT. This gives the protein CASSPTGVSGNTIYF.

CDR3 sequence reads: CASGGLAGGEQFF. DNA for the CDR3: TGTGCCAGCGGGGGACTAGCGGGAGGTGAGCAGTTCTTC. The chain links TRBV7-3 to TRBJ2-1; 15 bases fit TRBD2. The V gene end was trimmed by 8 bases and the J gene end by 9 bases; junction bases not matched to a gene: 2. Germline assignment: CDR1 SGHTA and CDR2 FQGTGA. This CDR3 has 13 amino acids.

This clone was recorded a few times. The CDR3, as DNA: TGTGCCAGCAGCCCTGGACTAGCGGCCCCCTACGAGCAGTACTTC. It yields the protein CASSPGLAAPYEQYF. The chain is built from TRBV7-9 and TRBJ2-7, with 10 positions matching TRBD2. The J segment lost 2 bases and the V segment lost 5 bases, leaving 6 bases of the junction unmatched. Germline V gives CDR1 SEHNR, CDR2 FQNEAQ (reference sequence). The CDR3 is 15 amino acids.

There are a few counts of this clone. This CDR3 reads CASRGQGNEKLFF. The CDR3 DNA sequence: TGTGCCAGCAGGGGGCAGGGGAATGAAAAACTGTTTTTT. V gene TRBV6-6 combines with J gene TRBJ1-4, with TRBD1 as a possible D gene (6 bases). Germline values: CDR1 MNHNY, CDR2 SVGAGI (reference sequence). The CDR3 has 13 residues. Trimming pared 6 bases from V and 5 bases from J, leaving 10 bases between.

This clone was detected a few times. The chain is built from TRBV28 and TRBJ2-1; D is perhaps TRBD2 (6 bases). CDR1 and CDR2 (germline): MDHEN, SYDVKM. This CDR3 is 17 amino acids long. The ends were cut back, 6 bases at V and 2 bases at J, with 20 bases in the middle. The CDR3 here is CASSTGIAAPPYNEQFF. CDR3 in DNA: TGTGCCAGCAGCACCGGGATAGCGGCACCCCCCTACAATGAGCAGTTCTTC.

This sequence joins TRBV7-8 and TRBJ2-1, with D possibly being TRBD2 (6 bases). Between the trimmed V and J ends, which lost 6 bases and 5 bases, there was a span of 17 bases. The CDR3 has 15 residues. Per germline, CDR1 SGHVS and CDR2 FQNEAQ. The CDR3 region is CASSREGGTHNEQFF. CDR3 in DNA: TGTGCCAGCAGTCGAGAGGGCGGGACCCACAATGAGCAGTTCTTC.

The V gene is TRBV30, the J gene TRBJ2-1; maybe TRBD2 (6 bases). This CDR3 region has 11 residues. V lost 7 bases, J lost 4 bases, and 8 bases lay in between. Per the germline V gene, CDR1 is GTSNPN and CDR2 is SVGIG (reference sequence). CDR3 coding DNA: TGTGCCTTAGCGGTTTACAATGAGCAGTTCTTC. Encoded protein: CALAVYNEQFF.